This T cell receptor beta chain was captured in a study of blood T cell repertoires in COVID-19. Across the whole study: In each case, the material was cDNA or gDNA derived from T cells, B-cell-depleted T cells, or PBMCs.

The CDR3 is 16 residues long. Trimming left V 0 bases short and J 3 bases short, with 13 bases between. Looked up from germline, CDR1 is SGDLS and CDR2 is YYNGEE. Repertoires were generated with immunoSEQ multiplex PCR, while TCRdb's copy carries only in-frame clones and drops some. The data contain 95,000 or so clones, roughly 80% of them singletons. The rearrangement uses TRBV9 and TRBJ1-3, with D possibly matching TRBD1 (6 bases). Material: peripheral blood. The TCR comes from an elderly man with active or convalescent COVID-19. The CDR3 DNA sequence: TGTGCCAGCAGCGTAGGCAGGGGAAAAAATGGAAACACCATATATTTT. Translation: CASSVGRGKNGNTIYF.